Described below is a single TCR beta chain sequence and its context. Its cognate antigen is unknown. These data belong to a study of T cell clonotyping in hematopoietic cell transplantation. Study-level results: Broader posttransplant TCR repertoire diversity was predicted by graft donor and pretransplant recipient Inverse Simpson Index values.

This table comes from immunoSEQ multiplex PCR, and its TCRdb copy is limited to in-frame clones, with some not included. Here the sample spans about 18,000 clones, 86% being singletons. The time point is: recipient sample about 28 days before transplant, after cytoreduction. Germline V gives CDR1 SEHNR, CDR2 FQNEAQ (reference sequence). CDR3 length: 15 residues. The V gene lost 3 bases and the J gene lost 0 bases, with 9 bases spanning the gap. The source is a man over 45 with acute myeloid leukemia. Some clones in this sample may be carry-over from other donors' samples. The specimen was peripheral blood mononuclear cells, collected before stem cell transplant. The chain has TRBV7-9 and TRBJ2-1; unclear D gene. The chain's CDR3 is CASSFGPDSYNEQFF. The CDR3 bases are TGTGCCAGCAGCTTTGGGCCAGACTCCTACAATGAGCAGTTCTTC. Drawing the rest from reference TRBV7-9 and TRBJ2-1, the complete variable domain is DTGVSQNPRHKITKRGQNVTFRCDPISEHNRLYWYRQTLGQGPEFLTYFQNEAQLEKSRLLSDRFSAERPKGSFSTLEIQRTEQGDSAMYLCASSFGPDSYNEQFFGPGTRLTVL.